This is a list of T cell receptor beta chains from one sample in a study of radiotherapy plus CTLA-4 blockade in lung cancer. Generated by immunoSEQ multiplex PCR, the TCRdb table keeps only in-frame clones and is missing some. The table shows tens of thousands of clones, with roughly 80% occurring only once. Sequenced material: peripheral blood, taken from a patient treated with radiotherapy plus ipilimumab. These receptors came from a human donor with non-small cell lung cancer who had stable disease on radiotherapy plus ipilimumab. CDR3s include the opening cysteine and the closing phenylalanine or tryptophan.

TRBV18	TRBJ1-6	CASSPLPDNSPLHF
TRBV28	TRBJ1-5	CASSGDRGQPQHF
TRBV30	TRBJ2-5	CALAGGETQYF
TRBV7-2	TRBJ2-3	CASSLYRPRGGDTQYF
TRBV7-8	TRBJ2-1	CASSLFAGGPIEQFF
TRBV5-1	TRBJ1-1	CASSLGTGGSNTEAFF
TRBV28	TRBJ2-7	CASSLSDRGIYEQYF
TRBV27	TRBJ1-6	CASSFSSYNSPLHF
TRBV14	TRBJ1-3	CASSQAIGNTIYF
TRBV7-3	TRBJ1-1	CASSLRGTSTNEAFF
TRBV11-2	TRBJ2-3	CASSLSRSTDTQYF
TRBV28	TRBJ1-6	CASGQGNSALHF
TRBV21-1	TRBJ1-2	CASSKVGVSGYTF
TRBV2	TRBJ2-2	CASGQGANTGELFF
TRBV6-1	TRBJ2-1	CASRHLDGYNEQFF
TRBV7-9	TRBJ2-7	CASSSGTGTYEQYF
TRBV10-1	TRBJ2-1	CASSERGSSYNEQFF
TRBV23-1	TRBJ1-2	CASSGPANYGYTF